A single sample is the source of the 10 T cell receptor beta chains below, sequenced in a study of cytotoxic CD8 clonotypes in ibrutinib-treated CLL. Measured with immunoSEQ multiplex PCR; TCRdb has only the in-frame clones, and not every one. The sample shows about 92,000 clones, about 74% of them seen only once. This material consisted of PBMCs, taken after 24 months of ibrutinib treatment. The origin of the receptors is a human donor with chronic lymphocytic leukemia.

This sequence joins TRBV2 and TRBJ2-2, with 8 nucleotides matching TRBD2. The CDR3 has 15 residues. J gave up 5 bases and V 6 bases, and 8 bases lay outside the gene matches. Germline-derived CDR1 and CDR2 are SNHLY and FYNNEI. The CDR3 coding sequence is TGTGCCAGCAGCCAGGCGGGAGGAAGAACCGGGGAGCTGTTTTTT. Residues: CASSQAGGRTGELFF.

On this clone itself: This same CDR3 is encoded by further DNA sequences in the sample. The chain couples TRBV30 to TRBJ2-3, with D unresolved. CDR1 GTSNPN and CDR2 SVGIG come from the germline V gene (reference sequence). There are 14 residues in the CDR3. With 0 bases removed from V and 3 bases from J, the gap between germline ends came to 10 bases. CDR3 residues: CAWSVSRSTDTQYF. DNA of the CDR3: TGTGCCTGGAGTGTAAGCAGGTCGACAGATACGCAGTATTTT.

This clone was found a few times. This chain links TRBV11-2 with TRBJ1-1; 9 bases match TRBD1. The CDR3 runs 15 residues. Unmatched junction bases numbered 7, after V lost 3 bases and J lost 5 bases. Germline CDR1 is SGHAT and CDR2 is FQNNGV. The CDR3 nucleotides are TGTGCCAGCAGCTTTGGAGGACAGGGGACAACTGAAGCTTTCTTT. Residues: CASSFGGQGTTEAFF.

CDR3 nucleotide sequence: TGTGCCAGCACCAAACGGCCCGGCCCTAACTATGGCTACACCTTC. Protein product: CASTKRPGPNYGYTF. The chain joins TRBV2 to TRBJ1-2; D not resolved. The CDR3 has 15 residues. V was shortened by 7 bases and J by 0 bases, with 15 bases between the two germline ends. Germline V gene sequence: CDR1 SNHLY, CDR2 FYNNEI.

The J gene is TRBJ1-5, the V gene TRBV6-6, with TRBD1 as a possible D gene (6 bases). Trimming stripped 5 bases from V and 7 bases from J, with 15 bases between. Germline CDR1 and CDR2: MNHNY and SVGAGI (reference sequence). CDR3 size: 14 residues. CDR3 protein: CASSNGGGRQPQHF. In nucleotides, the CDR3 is TGTGCCAGCAGTAACGGGGGGGGCAGGCAGCCCCAGCATTTT.

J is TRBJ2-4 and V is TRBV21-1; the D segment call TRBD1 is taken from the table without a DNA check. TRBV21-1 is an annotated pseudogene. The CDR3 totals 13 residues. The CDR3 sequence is CASGQGGKNIQYF. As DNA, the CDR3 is TGTGCCAGCGGACAGGGGGGCAAAAACATTCAGTACTTC.

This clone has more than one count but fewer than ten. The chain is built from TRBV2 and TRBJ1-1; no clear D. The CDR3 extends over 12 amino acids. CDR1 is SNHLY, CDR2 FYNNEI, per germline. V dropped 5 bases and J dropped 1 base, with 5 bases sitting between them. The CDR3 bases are TGTGCCAGCAGTAGCGGGAACACTGAAGCTTTCTTT. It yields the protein CASSSGNTEAFF.

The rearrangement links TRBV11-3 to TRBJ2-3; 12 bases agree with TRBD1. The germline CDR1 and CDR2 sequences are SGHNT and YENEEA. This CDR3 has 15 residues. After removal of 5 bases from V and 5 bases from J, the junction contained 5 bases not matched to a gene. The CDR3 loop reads CASSTGTGGRDTQYF. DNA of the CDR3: TGTGCCAGCAGCACCGGGACAGGGGGCAGAGATACGCAGTATTTT.

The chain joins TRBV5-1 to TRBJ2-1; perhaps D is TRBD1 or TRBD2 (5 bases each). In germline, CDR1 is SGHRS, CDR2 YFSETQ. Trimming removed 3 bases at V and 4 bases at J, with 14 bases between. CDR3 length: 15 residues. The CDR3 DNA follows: TGCGCCAGCAGCTCCTCCGGGACGGGATACAATGAGCAGTTCTTC. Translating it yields CASSSSGTGYNEQFF.

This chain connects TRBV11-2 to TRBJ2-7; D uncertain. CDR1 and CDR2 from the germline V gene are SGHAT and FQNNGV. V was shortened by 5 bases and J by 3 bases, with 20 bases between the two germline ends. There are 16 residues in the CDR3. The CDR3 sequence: CASSPGVPEYIYEQYF. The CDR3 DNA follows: TGTGCCAGCAGCCCAGGCGTGCCAGAATATATCTACGAGCAGTACTTC.